This TCR beta chain was found in a study of post-analysis software for immune sequencing data. At the level of the study: Disease trajectories encompassed relapsing-remitting, secondary progressive and progressive-relapsing multiple sclerosis. Findings and limits, study-wide: Comparison of patients with controls showed five TRBV segments more frequent in patients, TRBV5-6, TRBV5-1 and TRBV20-1 among them. Co-batched samples clustered tightly together by F measure. People with multiple sclerosis had a significantly lower normalized Chao1 diversity than controls did.

There are 12 residues in the CDR3. Germline CDR1 and CDR2: KGHSH and LQKENI. Losses at the gene ends were 5 bases for V and 5 bases for J; bases not matched to a gene: 2. Details on this clonotype: Its antigen is still unknown.

The TCR beta cDNA libraries carried unique molecular identifiers. TCRdb re-analysed the PCR reads in MiXCR, keeping a single row per CDR3 protein. Here the sample spans around 500,000 distinct CDR3 sequences, 30% to 40% being singletons. The TCR was taken from a girl aged 2-17 years with multiple sclerosis. The V and J genes are TRBV18 and TRBJ2-5; 7 positions agree with TRBD1. The sequenced material came from blood. The CDR3 protein is CASSTGAETQYF. In DNA form, the CDR3 reads TGTGCCAGCTCAACAGGGGCGGAGACCCAGTACTTC.